This is a list of T cell receptor beta chains from one sample in a study of cytomegalovirus exposure and HLA in healthy donors. Sequencing used immunoSEQ multiplex PCR; TCRdb keeps in-frame clones, though not all of them. The table lists approximately 130,000 clones, 60% to 80% of them singletons, with over 2% in the top ten. What was sequenced was PBMCs. These TCRs come from a woman between 55 and 75 years old in good health and CMV-seropositive. CDR3s include the opening cysteine and the closing phenylalanine or tryptophan. The D gene is left open where the match is weak. Size is stated for part of the rows, as once, few or many counts, or as a class when the clone is expanded.

v_gene	abundance	d_gene	j_gene	CDR3nt	CDR3aa
TRBV2	-	-	TRBJ2-1	TGTGCCAGCAATTTAGACAGTCACAATGAGCAGTTCTTC	CASNLDSHNEQFF
TRBV14	-	TRBD2	TRBJ2-3	TGTGCCAGCAGCCCCGGGACTAGCGGGGGGGCCGTGACAGATACGCAGTATTTT	CASSPGTSGGAVTDTQYF
TRBV7-2	once	TRBD1	TRBJ1-3	TGTGCCAGCAGCGTCGACAGGGGGAACACCATATATTTT	CASSVDRGNTIYF
TRBV19	-	TRBD1	TRBJ1-6	TGTGCCAGCATGGACAGGAGGGATTCACCCCTCCACTTT	CASMDRRDSPLHF
TRBV4-1	-	-	TRBJ2-7	TGCGCCAGCAGCCAAGGGGCCACCTACGAGCAGTACTTC	CASSQGATYEQYF
TRBV5-4	once	TRBD1	TRBJ1-3	TGTGCCAGCAGCCATAATAGGGACAGGGTTGGAAACACCATATATTTT	CASSHNRDRVGNTIYF
TRBV7-8	-	TRBD1	TRBJ2-1	TGTGCCAGCAGCCGCGACAGGGTTAATGAGCAGTTCTTC	CASSRDRVNEQFF
TRBV27	-	-	TRBJ1-2	TGTGCCAGCAGCTCGGCAGGGGATGGCTACACCTTC	CASSSAGDGYTF
TRBV6-1	-	-	TRBJ1-3	TGTGCCAGCAGACCCCCGGGCCTTCCGGGAGGCACCATATATTTT	CASRPPGLPGGTIYF
TRBV5-6	-	-	TRBJ2-7	TGTGCCAGCAGCTTGTCCAGGGCCGAGCAGTACTTC	CASSLSRAEQYF
TRBV25-1	-	TRBD2	TRBJ2-5	TGTGCCAGCACCATGCGGCGGGAGGAGACCCAGTACTTC	CASTMRREETQYF
TRBV9	-	-	TRBJ2-7	TGTGCCAGCAGCGTAGAAACAGGGTCCTACGAGCAGTACTTC	CASSVETGSYEQYF
TRBV29-1	few	TRBD2	TRBJ2-3	TGCAGCGTTGAAGGACTAGCGGGGCATGGGGATACGCAGTATTTT	CSVEGLAGHGDTQYF
TRBV6-1	-	TRBD2	TRBJ2-1	TGTGCCAGCAGTGCCCTACTAGCGGGGGGCGCCTACAATGAGCAGTTCTTC	CASSALLAGGAYNEQFF
TRBV2	few	-	TRBJ1-6	TGTGCCAGCAGTGAATTTCAGGGAAGGAATAATTCACCCCTCCACTTT	CASSEFQGRNNSPLHF